Listed below are T cell receptor beta chains from one sample, sequenced in a study of blood T cells in healthy people across ages. Each CDR3 protein is one row after TCRdb ran MiXCR on the 5' RACE reads. The sample consists of about 560,000 distinct CDR3 sequences, roughly a quarter of them appearing once. The sample was also reused in another study, on T cells of mothers and their children.

The specimen sequenced was blood. The receptors were sampled from a boy between 2 and 15 years old in good health. The CDR3 runs from the conserved cysteine through the conserved F or W. D genes are given only for firm matches. Clone size is not always given. Where it is, it says once, few, many or a class for expanded clones.

TRBJ2-5 | 13 | - | TRBV20-1 | - | TGCAGTGCTAAAAGAGGGTATCTGGAGACCCAGTACTTC | CSAKRGYLETQYF
TRBJ2-1 | 18 | TRBD2 | TRBV4-3 | - | TGCGCCAGCAGCCAAGAGGCCCCCGCAGCGGGAGGATACAATGAGCAGTTCTTC | CASSQEAPAAGGYNEQFF
TRBJ2-3 | 15 | TRBD2 | TRBV20-1 | - | TGCAGTGCCACCACCGGCGGGAGAGGGACAGATACGCAGTATTTT | CSATTGGRGTDTQYF
TRBJ2-5 | 16 | TRBD1 | TRBV15 | - | TGTGCCACCAGGGGAGACAGGGAAGGTGATCGGAAGACCCAGTACTTC | CATRGDREGDRKTQYF
TRBJ1-2 | 17 | - | TRBV3-1 | few | TGTGCCAGCAGCCACAGGCAGATCGGGGACCCTAACTATGGCTACACCTTC | CASSHRQIGDPNYGYTF
TRBJ2-5 | 14 | - | TRBV6-2/TRBV6-3 | - | TGTGCCAGCAGTTACGGACTAGGGGGGGAGACCCAGTACTTC | CASSYGLGGETQYF
TRBJ2-2 | 14 | - | TRBV12-3/TRBV12-4 | - | TGTGCCAGCAGGTGGGGGGAGAACACCGGGGAGCTGTTTTTT | CASRWGENTGELFF
TRBJ2-3 | 18 | TRBD2 | TRBV20-1 | - | TGCAGTGCTAGAGACCCTAGCGGGAGGCAATTTCACACAGATACGCAGTATTTT | CSARDPSGRQFHTDTQYF
TRBJ2-3 | 16 | TRBD2 | TRBV12-3/TRBV12-4 | - | TGTGCCAGCAGTTACCTAGCGGGGGTCGTTGGTGATACGCAGTATTTT | CASSYLAGVVGDTQYF
TRBJ2-7 | 15 | TRBD2 | TRBV6-1 | many | TGTGCCAGCAGTGAAGAGAGCGGGGCCTCCTACGAGCAGTACTTC | CASSEESGASYEQYF
TRBJ1-1 | 14 | - | TRBV13 | few | TGTGCCAGCAGCTTTAACAGGGTGCGGGGTGAAGCTTTCTTT | CASSFNRVRGEAFF
TRBJ2-7 | 14 | TRBD2 | TRBV10-3 | - | TGTGCCACCATAGGGACTAGCGGGACCTACGAGCAGTACTTC | CATIGTSGTYEQYF
TRBJ1-6 | 17 | TRBD1 | TRBV6-5 | - | TGTGCCAGCAGTTACCCGCCACCTGACAGGGTTGGATCACCCCTCCACTTT | CASSYPPPDRVGSPLHF